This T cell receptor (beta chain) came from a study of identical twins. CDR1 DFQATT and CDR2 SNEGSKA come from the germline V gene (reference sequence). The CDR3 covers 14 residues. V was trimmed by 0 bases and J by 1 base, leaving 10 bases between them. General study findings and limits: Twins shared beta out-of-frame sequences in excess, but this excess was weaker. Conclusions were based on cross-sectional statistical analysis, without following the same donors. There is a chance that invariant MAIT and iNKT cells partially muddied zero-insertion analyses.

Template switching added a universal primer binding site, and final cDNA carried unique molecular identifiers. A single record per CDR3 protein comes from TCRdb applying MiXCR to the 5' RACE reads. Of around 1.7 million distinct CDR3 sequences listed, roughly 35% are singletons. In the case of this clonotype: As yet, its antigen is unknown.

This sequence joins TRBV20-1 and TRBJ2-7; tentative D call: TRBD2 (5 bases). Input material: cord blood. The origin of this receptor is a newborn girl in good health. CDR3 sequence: CSARDPSRSYEQYF. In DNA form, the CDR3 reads TGCAGTGCTAGAGACCCTAGCCGGTCCTACGAGCAGTACTTC.